These 15 T cell receptor beta chains came from one sample sequenced in a study of technical replicates of blood from four donors. Profiling relied on immunoSEQ multiplex PCR, and the TCRdb table lists in-frame clones only, not all of them. The sample shows roughly 79,000 clones, nearly 96% of them seen only once. What was sequenced was T cells isolated from PBMCs. These receptor sequences come from a human donor in good health.

The rearrangement links TRBV6-1 to TRBJ2-7, with D perhaps TRBD2 (8 bases). Germline CDR1 MNHNS, CDR2 SASEGT. Trimming shortened V by 4 bases and J by 3 bases, and 28 bases separated the two germline ends. The CDR3 runs 19 residues. The CDR3 here is CASSAASGRDSVRVYEQYF. Written as DNA, the CDR3 is TGTGCCAGCAGTGCCGCTAGCGGGCGGGACAGCGTAAGAGTCTACGAGCAGTACTTC.

The V gene is TRBV19, the J gene TRBJ2-5; TRBD1 matches at 10 bases. Trimming at V came to 4 bases and at J to 3 bases, leaving 5 bases not matched to a gene. The CDR3 covers 15 residues. Per germline, CDR1 LNHDA and CDR2 SQIVND (reference sequence). The CDR3 sequence: CASSTPGTGEETQYF. The CDR3 bases are TGTGCCAGTAGTACCCCCGGGACAGGGGAAGAGACCCAGTACTTC. The variable domain in full, with the rest retrieved from reference TRBV19 and TRBJ2-5, is DGGITQSPKYLFRKEGQNVTLSCEQNLNHDAMYWYRQDPGQGLRLIYYSQIVNDFQKGDIAEGYSVSREKKESFPLTVTSAQKNPTAFYLCASSTPGTGEETQYFGPGTRLLVL.

The genes are TRBV27 and TRBJ2-7; tentative D call: TRBD1 (5 bases). Germline V lookup: CDR1 MNHEY, CDR2 SMNVEV (reference sequence). Trimming removed 9 bases from V and 0 bases from J, with 15 bases in between. The CDR3 is 14 residues long. The CDR3 loop reads CASGFTGSSYEQYF. CDR3 nucleotides: TGTGCCAGTGGATTCACAGGAAGCTCCTACGAGCAGTACTTC.

The CDR3 protein is CASSFRDSSYEQYF. The DNA for the CDR3 is TGCGCCAGCAGCTTCCGGGACAGCTCCTACGAGCAGTACTTC. The chain employs TRBV4-3 and TRBJ2-7; TRBD1 matches at 7 bases. The junction had 4 bases not matched to a gene; V was cut back by 5 bases and J by 0 bases. Germline values: CDR1 LGHNA, CDR2 YSLEER. This CDR3 region has 14 residues.

CDR3 protein: CASTGDGSRPQHF. The CDR3 bases are TGTGCCAGCACAGGGGACGGGTCTCGGCCCCAGCATTTT. This chain connects TRBV6-1 to TRBJ1-5, with a possible D match to TRBD1 (6 bases). Germline-derived CDR1 and CDR2 are MNHNS and SASEGT. The germline V and J ends were trimmed by 7 bases and 9 bases, with 16 bases remaining between them. The CDR3 runs to 13 residues.

The rearrangement links TRBV11-2 to TRBJ2-3; 8 nucleotides align to TRBD2. The junction had 0 bases not matched to a gene; V was cut back by 1 base and J by 0 bases. Germline assignment: CDR1 SGHAT and CDR2 FQNNGV. The CDR3 contains 15 residues. CDR3 loop: CASSLGGRSTDTQYF. The CDR3 nucleotides are TGTGCCAGCAGCTTAGGCGGGAGGAGCACAGATACGCAGTATTTT.

This clone was detected only once. The chain carries TRBV21-1 and TRBJ2-1; no DNA check was done on the table's D call, TRBD2. TRBV21-1 has pseudogene status. The CDR3 has 15 residues. Written as DNA, the CDR3 is TGTGCCAGCAGTAGGACTAGCGGGAGTCGAAATGAGCAGTTCTTC. This codes for CASSRTSGSRNEQFF.

This chain connects TRBV27 to TRBJ1-3, with 7 nucleotides matching TRBD1. Germline V lookup: CDR1 MNHEY, CDR2 SMNVEV (reference sequence). J gave up 0 bases and V 3 bases, and 2 bases lay outside the gene matches. This CDR3 comprises 15 residues. The CDR3: CASSLDRSSGNTIYF. CDR3 DNA sequence: TGTGCCAGCAGTTTGGACAGGAGCTCTGGAAACACCATATATTTT.

The J gene is TRBJ1-1, the V gene TRBV11-3, with D tentatively TRBD1 (5 bases). Trimming shortened V by 2 bases and J by 2 bases, and 9 bases separated the two germline ends. Per the germline V gene, CDR1 is SGHNT and CDR2 is YENEEA. This CDR3 spans 14 amino acids. In DNA form, the CDR3 reads TGTGCCAGCAGCTTAAGGGGCAGAAACACTGAAGCTTTCTTT. It specifies CASSLRGRNTEAFF.

The chain employs TRBV4-3 and TRBJ1-2, with a weak D call TRBD1 (5 bases). Between the trimmed V and J ends, which lost 0 bases and 5 bases, there was a span of 13 bases. Germline V gene data show CDR1 as LGHNA and CDR2 as YSLEER. The CDR3 consists of 15 residues. The DNA for the CDR3 is TGCGCCAGCAGCCAAGAGTTGCAGGGAAGGTATGGCTACACCTTC. Amino acid sequence: CASSQELQGRYGYTF.

The V and J genes are TRBV4-1 and TRBJ2-1; D is uncertain. The CDR3 loop spans 16 amino acids. Germline CDR1 is MGHRA and CDR2 is YSYEKL. Trimming took off 3 bases at V and 4 bases at J, with 16 bases between the two ends. The CDR3 spells CASSHVNLVYYNEQFF. For the CDR3, the DNA is TGCGCCAGCAGCCATGTTAATTTGGTCTATTACAATGAGCAGTTCTTC.

This chain joins TRBV4-1 and TRBJ2-1; 7 bases are shared with TRBD2. Germline values: CDR1 MGHRA, CDR2 YSYEKL. V was pared by 4 bases and J by 5 bases, with 8 bases of the junction left unmatched. The CDR3 totals 15 residues. CDR3 nucleotides: TGCGCCAGCAGCCGTCAGAGCGGGATGAACAATGAGCAGTTCTTC. It specifies CASSRQSGMNNEQFF.

V gene TRBV2 combines with J gene TRBJ2-7; the D gene is possibly TRBD1 (5 bases). With 5 bases removed from V and 7 bases from J, the gap between germline ends came to 15 bases. CDR3 length: 13 residues. Germline CDR1 SNHLY, CDR2 FYNNEI. The CDR3 protein is CASSQGRVGEQYF. The CDR3 DNA sequence: TGTGCCAGCAGTCAGGGCCGAGTGGGTGAGCAGTACTTC.

This chain joins TRBV25-1 and TRBJ1-5, with D unresolved. The germline V and J ends were trimmed by 5 bases and 4 bases, with 9 bases remaining between them. Looked up from germline, CDR1 is MGHDK and CDR2 is SYGVNS. The CDR3 runs to 13 residues. The CDR3 protein is CASSYGVNQPQHF. In nucleotides, the CDR3 is TGTGCCAGCAGTTACGGGGTTAATCAGCCCCAGCATTTT.

The chain joins TRBV4-3 to TRBJ2-5; TRBD2 is a possible D gene (6 bases). Trimming left V 1 base short and J 7 bases short, with 16 bases between. Germline CDR1 reads LGHNA; CDR2 reads YSLEER. This CDR3 is 15 amino acids long. The CDR3 sequence is CASSQVPGVHGTQYF. The DNA for the CDR3 is TGCGCCAGCAGCCAAGTTCCGGGGGTCCACGGGACCCAGTACTTC.